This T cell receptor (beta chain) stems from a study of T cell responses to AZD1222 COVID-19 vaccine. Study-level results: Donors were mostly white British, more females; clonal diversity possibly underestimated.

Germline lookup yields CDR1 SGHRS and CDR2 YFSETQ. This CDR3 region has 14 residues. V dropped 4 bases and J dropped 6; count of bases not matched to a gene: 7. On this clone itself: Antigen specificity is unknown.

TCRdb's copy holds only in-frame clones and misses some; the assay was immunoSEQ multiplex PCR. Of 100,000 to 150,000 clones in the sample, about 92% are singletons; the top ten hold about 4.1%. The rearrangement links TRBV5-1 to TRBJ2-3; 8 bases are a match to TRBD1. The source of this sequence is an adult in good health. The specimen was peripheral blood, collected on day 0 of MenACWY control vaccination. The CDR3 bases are TGCGCCAGCAGCCTCGGACAGGGATCGGATACGCAGTATTTT. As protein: CASSLGQGSDTQYF.